Below, one T cell receptor (beta chain) is given with its context. Its antigen remains unknown. These data belong to a study of CD8 T cells in ankylosing spondylitis. The study, taken as a whole, reports: Characteristic, it appeared, of ankylosing spondylitis blood was a TCR beta motif of eight or nine highly homologous variants.

CDR3 length: 14 amino acids. Trimming stripped 4 bases from V and 3 bases from J, with 13 bases between. CDR1 and CDR2 from the germline V gene are LNHDA and SQIVND (reference sequence). TCRdb reprocessed the 5' RACE reads with MiXCR, giving one entry per CDR3 protein. The data contain roughly 700,000 distinct CDR3 sequences, roughly 19% of them seen just once; the ten biggest clones take up under 20%. Sequences were obtained from blood, either unsorted or a sorted T cell fraction (not recorded which). The rearrangement joins TRBV19 to TRBJ2-7, with a weak D call TRBD1 (6 bases). The sequence was collected from a male donor with ankylosing spondylitis. Written as DNA, the CDR3 is TGTGCCAGTAGTAAATTGGGGGCGGACTACGAGCAGTACTTC. Amino acids: CASSKLGADYEQYF.